Below, 13 T cell receptor beta chains from the same sample are listed, as sequenced in a study of technical replicates of blood from several donors. The repertoire was sequenced with immunoSEQ multiplex PCR; TCRdb's copy has only in-frame clones and lacks some. The sample has just over 95,000 clones; roughly 94% are singletons. The source material was T cells isolated from PBMCs. The receptors derive from a human donor in good health.

The chain recombines TRBV15 with TRBJ1-5; D gene uncertain. This CDR3 has 16 amino acids. Germline loops: CDR1 LNHNV, CDR2 YYDKDF (reference sequence). V was trimmed by 1 base and J by 0 bases, leaving 10 bases between them. CDR3 coding DNA: TGTGCCACCAGCAGAGTTTCCGGTAATAGCAATCAGCCCCAGCATTTT. Translating gives CATSRVSGNSNQPQHF.

The chain has TRBV5-8 and TRBJ2-7, with TRBD2 identical over 7 bases. From germline, CDR1 is SGHTS and CDR2 YDEGEE. The CDR3 covers 17 residues. V dropped 0 bases and J dropped 7; count of bases not matched to a gene: 16. CDR3 protein: CASSLDGALADSLEQYF. In DNA form, the CDR3 reads TGTGCCAGCAGCTTGGATGGAGCGCTAGCGGATTCGTTAGAGCAGTACTTC.

V is TRBV28 and J is TRBJ2-5, with a tentative D call TRBD2 (6 bases). CDR1 and CDR2 from the germline V gene are MDHEN and SYDVKM. The CDR3 sequence is 14 residues long. Trimming shortened V by 1 base and J by 0 bases, and 6 bases separated the two germline ends. The CDR3 DNA sequence: TGTGCCAGCAGTTTATCGGGGGACCAAGAGACCCAGTACTTC. Its translation: CASSLSGDQETQYF.

The J gene is TRBJ2-1, the V gene TRBV18; D is undetermined. Per germline, CDR1 KGHSH and CDR2 LQKENI. V lost 2 bases to trimming and J lost 7 bases, with 9 bases between them. The CDR3 extends over 13 amino acids. The DNA for the CDR3 is TGTGCCAGCTCACCAAGCCCCATGAATGAGCAGTTCTTC. This translates into CASSPSPMNEQFF.

V usage is TRBV29-1 and J usage is TRBJ2-3; 10 nucleotides line up with TRBD2. Per germline, CDR1 SQVTM and CDR2 ANQGSEA. The ends lost 3 bases at V and 4 bases at J; junction bases unmatched: 4. The CDR3 is 14 amino acids. The CDR3 is CSVEKREGPDTQYF. The CDR3 bases are TGCAGCGTTGAGAAGCGGGAGGGCCCAGATACGCAGTATTTT.

The chain uses TRBV6-1 and TRBJ1-1; 9 bases are a match to TRBD1. V trimming: 6 bases; J trimming: 1 base; junction bases outside the gene matches: 3. The CDR3 spans 14 residues. Germline V gene sequence: CDR1 MNHNS, CDR2 SASEGT. CDR3 in DNA: TGTGCCAGCAGGCCGGGACAGGGGAACACTGAAGCTTTCTTT. It yields the protein CASRPGQGNTEAFF.

The chain is built from TRBV7-6 and TRBJ1-2; the match to TRBD1 covers 8 bases. With V trimmed by 2 bases and J by 4 bases, 3 bases remained unmatched. CDR1 is SGHVS and CDR2 is FNYEAQ in the germline V gene. This CDR3 has 14 amino acids. The CDR3 DNA is TGTGCCAGCAGCTTAAGCGACAGGGGCTATGGCTACACCTTC. It codes for CASSLSDRGYGYTF.

The J gene is TRBJ2-1, the V gene TRBV6-6; TRBD1 agrees at 8 bases. In germline, CDR1 is MNHNY, CDR2 SVGAGI (reference sequence). The CDR3 is made up of 16 amino acids. The trim removed 2 bases at V and 6 bases at J, leaving 9 bases unmatched. CDR3 in amino acids: CASSYPNGQGRNEQFF. DNA of the CDR3: TGTGCCAGCAGTTACCCTAACGGACAGGGACGCAATGAGCAGTTCTTC.

This chain links TRBV6-6 with TRBJ2-5, with D uncertain. The germline gives CDR1 MNHNY, CDR2 SVGAGI (reference sequence). Deletions cut 5 bases from V and 5 bases from J, with 12 bases between. This CDR3 comprises 13 residues. The CDR3 protein is CASSPRSRETQYF. The DNA of the CDR3 is TGTGCCAGCAGTCCCCGTTCCAGGGAGACCCAGTACTTC.

The chain combines TRBV4-2 with TRBJ2-1, with D unclear. Germline V gives CDR1 LGHNA, CDR2 YNFKEQ. The CDR3 totals 13 residues. Trimming stripped 0 bases from V and 5 bases from J, with 5 bases between. CDR3: CASSQETHNEQFF. The CDR3 coding sequence is TGTGCCAGCAGCCAAGAGACTCACAATGAGCAGTTCTTC.

This rearrangement joins TRBV27 to TRBJ2-2; TRBD2 is a possible D gene (6 bases). The CDR3 runs 15 residues. Germline V gene data show CDR1 as MNHEY and CDR2 as SMNVEV (reference sequence). V was pared by 2 bases and J by 1 base, with 8 bases between. The CDR3, as DNA: TGTGCCAGCAGTTTAGGGGGGAGGAACACCGGGGAGCTGTTTTTT. Encoded protein: CASSLGGRNTGELFF.

The V gene is TRBV6-5, the J gene TRBJ2-3, with 9 bases fitting TRBD2. Unmatched junction bases numbered 6, after V lost 6 bases and J lost 5 bases. The CDR3 extends over 14 amino acids. Germline CDR1 MNHEY, CDR2 SVGAGI. CDR3 nucleotide sequence: TGTGCCAGCAGCCTAGAGACTAGCGGAGATACGCAGTATTTT. Residues: CASSLETSGDTQYF.

This rearrangement joins TRBV19 to TRBJ2-7, with a weak D call TRBD1 (5 bases). CDR3 length: 14 amino acids. Germline CDR1 LNHDA, CDR2 SQIVND (reference sequence). Trimming took 3 bases from V and 1 from J, leaving 10 bases between them. CDR3 protein: CASSIAGISYEQYF. In DNA, the CDR3 is TGTGCCAGTAGTATTGCAGGGATTTCCTACGAGCAGTACTTC.